Listed below are T cell receptor beta chains from one sample, sequenced in a study of identical twins. In TCRdb, the 5' RACE reads were re-called with MiXCR into one record per CDR3 protein. This table has about 550,000 distinct CDR3 sequences, around 22% appearing once. The sample was also linked to a second study, of yellow fever vaccine responses in identical twins.

Source material: CD4+ T cells sorted from blood. The receptors come from a woman in her late teens or twenties in good health. CDR3s leave out the opening cysteine and the closing phenylalanine or tryptophan. Fields, in order: V gene, CDR3 protein.

>TRBV4-2
ASSREVAGGKNTEAF
>TRBV5-1
ASSLDTGRAGKTDTQY
>TRBV9
ASSAWTDSPLH
>TRBV3-1
ASSQAGEAYNEQF
>TRBV2
ASRMTAQETQY
>TRBV10-3
ASKDRPANTGELF
>TRBV20-1
SAPRQRLGSYNEQF
>TRBV7-8
ASSGRTGDTQY
>TRBV28
ASSIQGADYGYT
>TRBV7-9
ASSLDLGGQNYGYT
>TRBV28
ASNPWVGDTQY
>TRBV12-3/TRBV12-4
ASSFDNNQPQH
>TRBV19
ASSRPDRGAGELF
>TRBV6-6
ASSYLRNEQF
>TRBV5-1
ASSGGTGGLAEAF
>TRBV10-3
AISDVDGGYT
>TRBV6-2/TRBV6-3
ASTSFGTGNTGELF
>TRBV6-1
ASSGQGKTGRGTGELF
>TRBV7-2
ASSLSGLVNNEQF
>TRBV5-1
ASSLTGVNEQF
>TRBV21-1
ASSESQGQGYGGGQETQY
>TRBV4-1
ASRSPGTGRSGYT
>TRBV5-1
ASSLEGSKETQY
>TRBV20-1
SATTSGRYEQY
>TRBV4-2
ASSQEGTSRGTGELF
>TRBV24-1
ATSVDSYNEQF
>TRBV27
ASSLNNNYGYT